Sequencing of this T cell receptor beta chain was carried out in a study of blood T cell repertoires in COVID-19. Turning to the study itself: PBMCs, B-cell-depleted T cells, or T cells were the source of the cDNA or gDNA that made up the material.

Germline CDR1 is SGHTA and CDR2 is FQGNSA. The CDR3 spans 16 residues. V dropped 9 bases and J dropped 5; count of bases not matched to a gene: 16. In the study's own analysis: Nucleated cell number was recorded as an estimate derived from reference gene primer amplification. Sequencing used immunoSEQ multiplex PCR; TCRdb keeps in-frame clones, though not all of them. V and J calls and clone size are as listed in that table; D and trimming were resolved from the DNA. This table holds some 150,000 clones, around 84% found once. Material for sequencing was peripheral blood. The chain employs TRBV7-2 and TRBJ2-3; 8 nucleotides agree with TRBD2. This receptor was obtained from a woman in her forties or fifties with acute or convalescent COVID-19. The CDR3 reads CASTPGAAGEVDTQYF. CDR3 nucleotide sequence: TGTGCCAGTACTCCAGGGGCAGCGGGAGAGGTAGATACGCAGTATTTT.